This TCR beta chain is drawn from a study of CD4 and CD8 cells across lung adenocarcinoma regions. Donors had localized lung adenocarcinoma, a non-small cell lung cancer. TCRdb recomputed calls from the PCR reads with MiXCR, one row per CDR3 protein. Among over 6,500 distinct CDR3 sequences listed, approximately 50% were seen once. The sequence was obtained from a male donor with lung adenocarcinoma. The CD4 and CD8 labels of this study may be unreliable. Sequencing input: CD8+ T cells from the center of a lung tumor.

CDR3 DNA sequence: TGTGCCACCAGTGATTTGCAGAGGTTGGTAGCGGGACCCCTAGGAGATCAGTACTTC. Translated: CATSDLQRLVAGPLGDQYF. The chain uses TRBV24-1 and TRBJ2-4; 8 bases line up with TRBD2. Germline CDR1 KGHDR, CDR2 SFDVKD. This CDR3 is 19 amino acids long. The J segment lost 12 bases and the V segment lost 0 bases, leaving 21 bases of the junction unmatched.